These T cell receptor beta chains were read from a single sample in a study of immune evolution from preneoplasia to lung adenocarcinoma. Measured with immunoSEQ multiplex PCR; TCRdb has only the in-frame clones, and not every one. In the table there are several thousand clones, 86% of which are singletons. The sequenced sample was FFPE minimally invasive lung adenocarcinoma tissue. These receptor sequences come from a person aged 70 to 85 with lung adenocarcinoma. Each CDR3 is given with its conserved first and last residue. The D gene is left open where the match is weak. Size tells how often a clone was seen (once, few, many) or the class of an expanded clone, and some rows leave it out.

D gene	V gene	J gene	clone size	CDR3 protein	CDR3 DNA
TRBD1	TRBV6-1	TRBJ1-4	once	CASTRQGRTNEKLFF	TGTGCCAGCACCCGACAGGGAAGAACTAATGAAAAACTGTTTTTT
TRBD2	TRBV30	TRBJ2-7	-	CAWSQSGSLREQYF	TGTGCCTGGAGTCAAAGCGGGAGCCTACGGGAGCAGTACTTC
-	TRBV28	TRBJ2-5	-	CASSLVGVETQYF	TGTGCCAGCAGTTTAGTGGGAGTAGAGACCCAGTACTTC
-	TRBV7-3	TRBJ1-1	-	CASSSHTGEAFF	TGTGCCAGCAGCTCCCATACAGGGGAAGCTTTCTTT
-	TRBV30	TRBJ2-3	-	CAWSRVGVPLTDTQYF	TGTGCCTGGAGTAGGGTGGGGGTCCCATTAACAGATACGCAGTATTTT
-	TRBV19	TRBJ1-1	-	CASSQMGEAFF	TGTGCCAGTAGCCAGATGGGTGAAGCTTTCTTT
TRBD1	TRBV5-1	TRBJ2-3	-	CASSQETGSDTQYF	TGCGCCAGCAGCCAAGAGACAGGGTCAGATACGCAGTATTTT
-	TRBV7-9	TRBJ1-5	-	CASSGGHKEEPQHF	TGTGCCAGCAGCGGCGGGCATAAGGAGGAGCCCCAGCATTTT
-	TRBV30	TRBJ2-5	-	CAWSIRLQETQYF	TGTGCCTGGAGCATCAGACTCCAAGAGACCCAGTACTTC
TRBD1	TRBV6-5	TRBJ2-2	-	CASSYGTGDAGELFF	TGTGCCAGCAGTTACGGGACAGGGGACGCCGGGGAGCTGTTTTTT
TRBD1	TRBV20-1	TRBJ2-4	few	CSATQGNIQYF	TGCAGTGCCACACAGGGGAACATTCAGTACTTC
-	TRBV19	TRBJ1-5	-	CASRGIWGTYSNQPQHF	TGTGCCAGTAGAGGAATTTGGGGAACGTATAGCAATCAGCCCCAGCATTTT
-	TRBV4-1	TRBJ1-6	once	CASSQYGHGRNTLHF	TGCGCCAGCAGCCAGTACGGACACGGACGTAATACCCTCCACTTT
-	TRBV10-3	TRBJ1-1	-	CAISGEVDTEAFF	TGTGCCATCAGTGGGGAGGTGGACACTGAAGCTTTCTTT
TRBD1	TRBV7-9	TRBJ1-6	-	CASSRQGASPLHF	TGTGCCAGCAGCCGACAGGGGGCCTCCCCCCTCCACTTT
-	TRBV28	TRBJ2-1	once	CASSPRGRYNEQFF	TGTGCCAGCAGTCCAAGGGGTCGCTACAATGAGCAGTTCTTC
TRBD1	TRBV6-1	TRBJ1-6	once	CASRYRGHNSPLHF	TGTGCCAGCCGATACAGGGGCCATAATTCACCCCTCCACTTT
TRBD1	TRBV29-1	TRBJ1-1	-	CSVERTGLANTEAFF	TGCAGCGTTGAAAGGACAGGGCTGGCTAACACTGAAGCTTTCTTT
-	TRBV30	TRBJ1-1	once	CAWPRGTRTFF	TGTGCCTGGCCCCGCGGGACTCGGACTTTCTTT
-	TRBV18	TRBJ1-1	-	CASSPPSVNTEAFF	TGTGCCAGCTCACCACCGTCTGTGAACACTGAAGCTTTCTTT
-	TRBV6-5	TRBJ1-1	-	CASSYGGTNTEAFF	TGTGCCAGCAGTTACGGTGGAACCAACACTGAAGCTTTCTTT
-	TRBV18	TRBJ1-2	-	CASSPIGTAGRFVYGYTF	TGTGCCAGCTCACCCATCGGTACGGCAGGGAGGTTCGTCTATGGCTACACCTTC
TRBD1	TRBV6-6	TRBJ2-7	-	CASSLRQWTGRNEQYF	TGTGCCAGCAGTCTACGACAGTGGACAGGGAGGAACGAGCAGTACTTC
TRBD1	TRBV19	TRBJ1-5	-	CASSTSGQADQPQHF	TGTGCCAGCAGTACTTCAGGACAGGCAGATCAGCCCCAGCATTTT
-	TRBV11-2	TRBJ1-1	-	CASSFNRVYTEAFF	TGTGCCAGCAGCTTTAACAGGGTTTACACTGAAGCTTTCTTT
TRBD2	TRBV9	TRBJ2-1	-	CASSVGRGRIDEQFF	TGTGCCAGCAGCGTAGGACGCGGGAGGATTGATGAGCAGTTCTTC
-	TRBV25-1	TRBJ1-1	-	CASSGRNTEAFF	TGTGCCAGCAGTGGCAGGAACACTGAAGCTTTCTTT
TRBD1	TRBV28	TRBJ2-7	-	CASSSDRVGIRSYEQYF	TGTGCCAGCAGTTCTGACAGGGTCGGTATTAGGTCCTACGAGCAGTACTTC
TRBD2	TRBV5-1	TRBJ2-4	-	CASSSTNSGRAVDIQYF	TGCGCCAGCAGCTCTACCAATAGCGGGAGGGCCGTAGACATTCAGTACTTC